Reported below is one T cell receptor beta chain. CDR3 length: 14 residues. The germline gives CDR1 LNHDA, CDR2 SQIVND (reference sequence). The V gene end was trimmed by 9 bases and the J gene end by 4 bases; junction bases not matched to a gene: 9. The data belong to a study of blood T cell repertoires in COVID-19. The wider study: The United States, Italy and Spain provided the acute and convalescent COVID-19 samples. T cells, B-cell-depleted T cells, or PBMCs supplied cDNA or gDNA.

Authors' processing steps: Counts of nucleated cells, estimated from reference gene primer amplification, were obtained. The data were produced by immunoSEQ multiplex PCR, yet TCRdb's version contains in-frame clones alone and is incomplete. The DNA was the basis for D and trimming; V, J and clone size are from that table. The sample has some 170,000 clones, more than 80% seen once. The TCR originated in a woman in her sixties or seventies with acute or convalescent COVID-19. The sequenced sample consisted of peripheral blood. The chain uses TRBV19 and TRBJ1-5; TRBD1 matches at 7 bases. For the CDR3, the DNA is TGTGCCAGCAGCACAGGGGTAGGGAATCAGCCCCAGCATTTT. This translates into CASSTGVGNQPQHF.